This TCR beta chain emerged from a study of CD8 T cells in Susac syndrome. The authors reverse transcribed about 0.5 to 1 ug RNA with random hexamers. TCRdb analysed the immunoSEQ multiplex PCR reads with MiXCR anew, one entry per CDR3 protein. The sample lists some 160,000 distinct CDR3 sequences, around 95% occurring once. Deletions cut 3 bases from V and 3 bases from J, with 12 bases between. CDR3 size: 14 residues. Germline V lookup: CDR1 SGHNT, CDR2 YYREEE (reference sequence). Source material: CD4+ T cells from PBMCs. The sequence derives from a human donor with Susac syndrome. V and J are TRBV5-4 and TRBJ1-2; D is possibly TRBD1 (5 bases). The chain's CDR3 is CASSSSGGDYGYTF. Here the CDR3 DNA reads TGTGCCAGCAGCTCATCCGGGGGGGACTATGGCTACACCTTC.